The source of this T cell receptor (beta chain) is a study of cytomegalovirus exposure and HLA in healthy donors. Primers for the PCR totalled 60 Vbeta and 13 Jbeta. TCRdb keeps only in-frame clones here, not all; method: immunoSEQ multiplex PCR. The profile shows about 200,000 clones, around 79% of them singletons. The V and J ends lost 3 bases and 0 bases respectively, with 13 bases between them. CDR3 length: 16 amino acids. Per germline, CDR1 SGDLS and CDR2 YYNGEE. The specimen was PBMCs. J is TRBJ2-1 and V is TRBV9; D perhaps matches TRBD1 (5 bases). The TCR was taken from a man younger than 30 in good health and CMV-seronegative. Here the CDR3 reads CASSADTGDSYNEQFF. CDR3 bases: TGTGCCAGCAGCGCCGATACAGGAGACTCCTACAATGAGCAGTTCTTC.